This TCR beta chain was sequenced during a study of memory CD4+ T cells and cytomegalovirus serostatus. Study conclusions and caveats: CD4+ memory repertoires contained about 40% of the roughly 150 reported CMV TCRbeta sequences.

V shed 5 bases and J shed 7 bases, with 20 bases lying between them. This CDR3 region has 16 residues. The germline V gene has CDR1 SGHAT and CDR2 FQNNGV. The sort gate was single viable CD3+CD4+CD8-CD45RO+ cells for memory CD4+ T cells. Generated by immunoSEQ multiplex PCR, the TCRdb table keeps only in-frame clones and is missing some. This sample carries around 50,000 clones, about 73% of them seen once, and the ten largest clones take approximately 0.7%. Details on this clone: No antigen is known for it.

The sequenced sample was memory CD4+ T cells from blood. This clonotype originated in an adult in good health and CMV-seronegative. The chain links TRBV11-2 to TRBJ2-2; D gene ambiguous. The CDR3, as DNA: TGTGCCAGCAGCCCTACCCCGAACTTCCGCGTCGGGGAGCTGTTTTTT. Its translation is CASSPTPNFRVGELFF. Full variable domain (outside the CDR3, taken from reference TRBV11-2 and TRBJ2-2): EAGVAQSPRYKIIEKRQSVAFWCNPISGHATLYWYQQILGQGPKLLIQFQNNGVVDDSQLPKDRFSAERLKGVDSTLKIQPAKLEDSAVYLCASSPTPNFRVGELFFGEGSRLTVL.